This is a list of T cell receptor beta chains from one sample in a study of cytomegalovirus exposure and HLA in healthy donors. This table comes from immunoSEQ multiplex PCR, and its TCRdb copy is limited to in-frame clones, with some not included. Here the sample spans 150,000 to 200,000 clones, approximately 72% being singletons. The material sequenced was PBMCs. Receptor source: a human donor in good health. Both conserved end residues are part of each CDR3. Fields, in order: J gene, V gene, clone size, D gene, CDR3 protein, CDR3 DNA. D genes are given only for firm matches. Clone size appears in some rows only: once, few, many, or a class for an expanded clone.

j_gene: TRBJ1-5
v_gene: TRBV7-9
abundance: -
d_gene: TRBD1
CDR3aa: CASSRQGALENQPQHF
CDR3nt: TGTGCCAGCAGTCGACAGGGGGCCTTGGAGAATCAGCCCCAGCATTTT

j_gene: TRBJ2-3
v_gene: TRBV19
abundance: -
d_gene: TRBD2
CDR3aa: CASSIAPETTSWGLDTQYF
CDR3nt: TGTGCCAGTAGTATAGCTCCCGAAACGACTAGCTGGGGGTTGGATACGCAGTATTTT

j_gene: TRBJ1-1
v_gene: TRBV25-1
abundance: -
d_gene: -
CDR3aa: CASSELGGDTEAFF
CDR3nt: TGTGCCAGCAGTGAATTAGGGGGGGACACTGAAGCTTTCTTT

j_gene: TRBJ1-4
v_gene: TRBV7-3
abundance: -
d_gene: -
CDR3aa: CASSPRGGADEKLFF
CDR3nt: TGTGCCAGCAGCCCCCGGGGGGGGGCTGATGAAAAACTGTTTTTT

j_gene: TRBJ2-1
v_gene: TRBV5-4
abundance: -
d_gene: -
CDR3aa: CASSLSTGMLWNEQFF
CDR3nt: TGTGCCAGCAGCTTGAGTACAGGGATGCTCTGGAATGAGCAGTTCTTC

j_gene: TRBJ1-1
v_gene: TRBV5-1
abundance: -
d_gene: -
CDR3aa: CASSTTQGWDTEAFF
CDR3nt: TGCGCCAGCAGCACCACACAGGGATGGGACACTGAAGCTTTCTTT

j_gene: TRBJ1-1
v_gene: TRBV14
abundance: -
d_gene: -
CDR3aa: CASSQGRRAGLNTEAFF
CDR3nt: TGTGCCAGCAGCCAGGGGCGCAGGGCCGGCTTGAACACTGAAGCTTTCTTT

j_gene: TRBJ1-2
v_gene: TRBV6-1
abundance: -
d_gene: TRBD1
CDR3aa: CASSANSNRDSYGYTF
CDR3nt: TGTGCCAGCAGTGCAAACTCGAACCGGGACAGCTATGGCTACACCTTC

j_gene: TRBJ1-2
v_gene: TRBV5-8
abundance: few
d_gene: TRBD1
CDR3aa: CASNPGQGARYTF
CDR3nt: TGTGCCAGCAACCCGGGACAGGGGGCTCGCTACACCTTC

j_gene: TRBJ2-5
v_gene: TRBV18
abundance: few
d_gene: TRBD1
CDR3aa: CASSPRGQGLHETQYF
CDR3nt: TGTGCCAGCTCACCAAGGGGACAGGGGTTACACGAGACCCAGTACTTC

j_gene: TRBJ2-1
v_gene: TRBV30
abundance: -
d_gene: -
CDR3aa: CAWTPDSSSYNEQFF
CDR3nt: TGTGCCTGGACCCCCGACAGTAGCTCCTACAATGAGCAGTTCTTC

j_gene: TRBJ2-5
v_gene: TRBV7-2
abundance: -
d_gene: -
CDR3aa: CASSSPGEGETQYF
CDR3nt: TGTGCCAGCAGCTCACCGGGAGAGGGGGAGACCCAGTACTTC